This T cell receptor (beta chain) originates from a study of technical replicates of blood from a few donors. The data were produced by immunoSEQ multiplex PCR, yet TCRdb's version contains in-frame clones alone and is incomplete. The sample contains under 20,000 clones, about 89% of which appear only once. The V gene lost 4 bases and the J gene lost 8 bases, with 14 bases spanning the gap. CDR3 length equals 14 residues. Germline loops: CDR1 SGHAT, CDR2 FQDESV (reference sequence). Sequencing was done on a sample of PBMCs. The rearrangement uses TRBV11-1 and TRBJ1-4, with D possibly TRBD1 on 5 matching bases. The TCR sequence derives from a human donor in good health. CDR3 sequence reads: CASSSRDLGEKLFF. DNA of the CDR3: TGTGCCAGCAGCTCTCGGGACTTGGGGGAAAAACTGTTTTTT.